The clone carrying this TCR beta chain appeared many times. Its antigen is as yet unknown. These data come from a study of identical twins. Findings of the study overall: Excess sharing between twins was weaker in beta out-of-frame sequences. Fewer insertions characterized abundant cord blood beta clonotypes, whereas memory repertoires showed none. Invariant populations such as MAIT and iNKT cells could partly muddle zero-insertion analyses.

MiXCR, run by TCRdb on the 5' RACE reads, gives a single entry per CDR3 protein. The table lists 1.5 million to 2 million distinct CDR3 sequences, 25% to 35% of them singletons. The CDR3 is 16 amino acids. Trimming removed 0 bases at V and 2 bases at J, with 14 bases between. Germline CDR1 reads LGHNA; CDR2 reads YNFKEQ. The chain joins TRBV4-2 to TRBJ2-7; perhaps TRBD2 as D (6 bases). The material sequenced was cord blood. The sequence derives from a newborn girl in good health. In nucleotides, the CDR3 is TGTGCCAGCAGCCAAGAGTCCGAGCGGGCGACCTACGAGCAGTACTTC. This sequence encodes CASSQESERATYEQYF.